This section outlines one T cell receptor beta chain sequence together with its context. Its antigen is unknown. Sequenced by immunoSEQ multiplex PCR; TCRdb stores in-frame clones only, minus some. The sample yields approximately 200,000 clones, 94% seen once. The data derive from a study of T cell responses to AZD1222 COVID-19 vaccine. Study findings and constraints: Seropositivity was recorded at baseline in only six AZD1222 recipients. Every sample of the repertoires postdated the peak T cell response.

CDR1 MDHEN and CDR2 SYDVKM come from the germline V gene. The CDR3 loop spans 11 amino acids. With 5 bases removed from V and 7 bases from J, the gap between germline ends came to 5 bases. The receptor was isolated from an adult who received the MenACWY meningococcal vaccine as a control. The V call is TRBV28, the J call TRBJ2-2; maybe TRBD2 (5 bases). This sample comprised peripheral blood, obtained 28 days after the second dose of the MenACWY control vaccine. This CDR3 reads CASSGLGELFF. The CDR3 coding sequence is TGTGCCAGCAGTGGACTCGGGGAGCTGTTTTTT.